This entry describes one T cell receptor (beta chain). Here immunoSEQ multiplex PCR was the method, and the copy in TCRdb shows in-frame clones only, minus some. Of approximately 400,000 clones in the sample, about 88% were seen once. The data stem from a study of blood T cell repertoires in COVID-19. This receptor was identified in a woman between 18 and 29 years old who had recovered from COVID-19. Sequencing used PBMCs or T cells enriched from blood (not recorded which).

In DNA, the CDR3 is TGTGCCAGCAGCCTCCGGCGGGAGACCCAGTACTTC. Residues: CASSLRRETQYF. J is TRBJ2-5 and V is TRBV3-1 (or the pseudogene TRBV3-2); no clear D gene. V was trimmed by 4 bases and J by 5 bases, leaving 8 bases between them. CDR1 LGHDT and CDR2 YNNKEL come from the germline V gene (reference sequence). This CDR3 is 12 amino acids long.